Listed below are T cell receptor beta chains from one sample, sequenced in a study of neurological immune-mediated disorders. TCRdb re-called the 5' RACE reads through MiXCR, storing one row per CDR3 protein. The table includes roughly 41,000 distinct CDR3 sequences, about 2% detected once. The sample consisted of PBMCs. The receptors derive from a woman aged 40 to 55 with multiple sclerosis. Each CDR3 is given with its conserved first and last residue. The D gene is left open where the match is weak. Part of the rows lack a size; the others show once, few, many or a class for expanded clones.

abundance	j_gene	v_gene	d_gene	CDR3aa	CDR3nt
many	TRBJ2-1	TRBV20-1	TRBD2	CSAHWAGGLLNEQFF	TGCAGTGCCCATTGGGCGGGGGGCCTTTTGAATGAGCAGTTCTTC
many	TRBJ1-1	TRBV7-3	TRBD1	CASSRTGGPEAFF	TGTGCCAGCAGCCGGACAGGGGGCCCTGAAGCTTTCTTT
many	TRBJ1-2	TRBV7-9	TRBD1	CASSPTGGGGYTF	TGTGCCAGCAGCCCCACAGGGGGCGGAGGCTACACCTTC
many	TRBJ2-1	TRBV12-3/TRBV12-4	NA	CASSSGRHNEQFF	TGTGCCAGCAGTTCAGGACGACACAATGAGCAGTTCTTC
medium-sized	TRBJ2-5	TRBV20-1	NA	CSVAAPREKTQYF	TGCAGTGTAGCCGCCCCCAGGGAAAAGACCCAGTACTTC
many	TRBJ1-1	TRBV5-1	NA	CASSRGGGRYMNTEAFF	TGCGCCAGCAGCCGCGGGGGGGGCCGTTATATGAACACTGAAGCTTTCTTT
many	TRBJ2-1	TRBV5-1	TRBD2	CASIPGGPAYNEQFF	TGCGCCAGCATCCCGGGGGGGCCCGCCTACAATGAGCAGTTCTTC
many	TRBJ1-4	TRBV4-2	NA	CASSLQGPNEKLFF	TGTGCCAGCAGCCTTCAGGGGCCTAATGAAAAACTGTTTTTT
many	TRBJ2-2	TRBV7-2	NA	CASSLAWTGELFF	TGTGCCAGCAGCTTAGCCTGGACCGGGGAGCTGTTTTTT
many	TRBJ2-3	TRBV20-1	NA	CSAREALATDTQYF	TGCAGTGCTAGAGAGGCCCTAGCGACAGATACGCAGTATTTT
many	TRBJ1-5	TRBV5-6	NA	CASSLSGQPQHF	TGTGCCAGCAGCTTGAGTGGTCAGCCCCAGCATTTT
many	TRBJ1-1	TRBV5-1	NA	CASTRQSRGRTEAFF	TGCGCCAGCACTCGCCAGAGTAGGGGGAGGACTGAAGCTTTCTTT
many	TRBJ1-1	TRBV20-1	TRBD1	CSAGSTGRDEAFF	TGCAGTGCTGGGTCGACAGGGAGGGATGAAGCTTTCTTT
many	TRBJ1-6	TRBV12-3/TRBV12-4	NA	CASSLSSYNSPLHF	TGTGCCAGTTCTTTGAGCTCCTATAATTCACCCCTCCACTTT
many	TRBJ2-4	TRBV14	NA	CASSRDPRVNIQYF	TGTGCCAGCAGCCGAGATCCGAGGGTTAACATTCAGTACTTC
many	TRBJ1-2	TRBV7-9	NA	CASSLQSVPYYTF	TGTGCCAGCAGCTTACAATCTGTCCCGTACTACACCTTC
many	TRBJ2-7	TRBV29-1	NA	CSVLHPVSYEQYF	TGCAGCGTTTTACACCCAGTCTCCTACGAGCAGTACTTC
many	TRBJ1-1	TRBV20-1	NA	CSATKGQTGAFF	TGCAGTGCTACCAAAGGACAGACGGGGGCTTTCTTT
many	TRBJ2-7	TRBV29-1	NA	CSVVRGAYEQYF	TGCAGCGTTGTTAGGGGGGCCTACGAGCAGTACTTC
many	TRBJ1-5	TRBV7-9	NA	CASSFNSYQPQHF	TGTGCCAGCAGCTTTAACAGTTATCAGCCCCAGCATTTT
many	TRBJ2-7	TRBV7-9	NA	CASSFLPRDEQYF	TGTGCCAGCAGCTTCCTGCCGAGGGACGAGCAGTACTTC
many	TRBJ1-1	TRBV9	NA	CASSVTGRSTEAFF	TGTGCCAGCAGCGTTACAGGGAGGAGCACTGAAGCTTTCTTT
many	TRBJ2-2	TRBV6-2/TRBV6-3	NA	CASSRGGTGELFF	TGTGCCAGCAGTAGGGGAGGCACCGGGGAGCTGTTTTTT
many	TRBJ2-5	TRBV5-1	NA	CASSLNSPFGETQYF	TGCGCCAGCAGCTTGAACAGCCCCTTTGGGGAGACCCAGTACTTC
few	TRBJ1-1	TRBV12-3/TRBV12-4	NA	CASSSEGYTEAFF	TGTGCCAGCAGTTCAGAGGGATACACTGAAGCTTTCTTT
many	TRBJ2-7	TRBV20-1	NA	CSARGPAGDTYEQYF	TGCAGTGCTAGAGGCCCCGCAGGGGACACCTACGAGCAGTACTTC
many	TRBJ2-1	TRBV20-1	NA	CSARDPLLMEEEQFF	TGCAGTGCTAGAGATCCCCTACTCATGGAGGAGGAGCAGTTCTTC
many	TRBJ1-1	TRBV11-2	NA	CASSLRLSAQNTEAFF	TGTGCCAGCAGCTTAAGGTTGTCAGCTCAGAACACTGAAGCTTTCTTT
many	TRBJ1-1	TRBV6-5	TRBD1	CASRSGQGSEAFF	TGTGCCAGCAGATCCGGACAGGGCTCTGAAGCTTTCTTT
many	TRBJ2-7	TRBV5-5	NA	CASSVSAASYEQYF	TGTGCCAGCAGCGTTTCGGCCGCCTCCTACGAGCAGTACTTC
many	TRBJ1-6	TRBV7-2	NA	CASSNLGAWYSPLHF	TGTGCCAGCAGCAACCTTGGGGCCTGGTACTCACCCCTCCACTTT
many	TRBJ2-7	TRBV4-1	TRBD1	CASSQGMGTGVYEQYF	TGCGCCAGCAGCCAAGGAATGGGGACAGGGGTATACGAGCAGTACTTC
many	TRBJ2-2	TRBV7-2	NA	CASSLVSNTGELFF	TGTGCCAGCAGCTTAGTCAGCAACACCGGGGAGCTGTTTTTT
many	TRBJ2-7	TRBV11-2	NA	CASSLVPGLFYEQYF	TGTGCCAGCAGCTTAGTCCCCGGACTTTTCTACGAGCAGTACTTC
many	TRBJ1-6	TRBV5-6	NA	CASSLVGVGSPLHF	TGTGCCAGCAGCTTGGTTGGGGTAGGCTCACCCCTCCACTTT
many	TRBJ1-1	TRBV5-1	NA	CASSLARLSEAFF	TGCGCCAGCAGCTTGGCCAGGTTATCTGAAGCTTTCTTT
many	TRBJ1-2	TRBV12-3/TRBV12-4	NA	CASSLNQGGGYGYTF	TGTGCCAGCAGTTTAAACCAGGGTGGAGGCTATGGCTACACCTTC
many	TRBJ2-7	TRBV10-3	NA	CATQKGGGTYEQYF	TGTGCGACCCAAAAAGGAGGCGGAACCTACGAGCAGTACTTC
many	TRBJ2-5	TRBV12-3/TRBV12-4	NA	CASSPVYGSETQYF	TGTGCCAGCAGCCCGGTATACGGTTCGGAGACCCAGTACTTC
NA	TRBJ2-2	TRBV11-1	TRBD1	CASSRTGMNTGELFF	TGTGCCAGCAGCCGGACAGGGATGAACACCGGGGAGCTGTTTTTT
medium-sized	TRBJ2-7	TRBV5-1	NA	CASSRGRLYEQYF	TGCGCCAGCAGCCGGGGCCGACTCTACGAGCAGTACTTC
many	TRBJ1-1	TRBV29-1	NA	CSSRTDMNTEAFF	TGCAGCTCCCGGACAGATATGAACACTGAAGCTTTCTTT
many	TRBJ1-5	TRBV5-1	TRBD1	CASSPDRGSQPQHF	TGCGCCAGCAGCCCGGACAGGGGATCGCAGCCCCAGCATTTT
many	TRBJ1-1	TRBV20-1	NA	CSASGVAGNTEAFF	TGCAGTGCTAGCGGAGTCGCAGGGAACACTGAAGCTTTCTTT
many	TRBJ2-7	TRBV7-9	NA	CASVKYYRDVGSEQYF	TGTGCCAGCGTCAAATACTACCGGGACGTCGGAAGCGAGCAGTACTTC
few	TRBJ2-1	TRBV2	TRBD2	CASSETGGSEQFF	TGTGCCAGCAGTGAAACGGGGGGTAGTGAGCAGTTCTTC
many	TRBJ2-1	TRBV24-1	TRBD1	CATRQGAPYNEQFF	TGTGCCACCAGACAGGGGGCACCCTACAATGAGCAGTTCTTC
many	TRBJ2-1	TRBV7-9	NA	CASSLGQNDEQFF	TGTGCCAGCAGCTTAGGTCAGAACGATGAGCAGTTCTTC
many	TRBJ1-3	TRBV7-6	NA	CASSLGGSGNTIYF	TGTGCCAGCAGCTTGGGGGGGTCTGGAAACACCATATATTTT
NA	TRBJ1-5	TRBV4-1	TRBD1	CASSHPGQGRVPQHF	TGCGCCAGCAGCCACCCAGGACAGGGGAGAGTGCCACAGCATTTT
medium-sized	TRBJ2-3	TRBV5-1	NA	CASSLAASTDTQYF	TGTGCCAGCAGTTTAGCGGCGAGCACAGATACGCAGTATTTT
NA	TRBJ1-1	TRBV3-1	NA	CASSQPTSSTEAFF	TGTGCCAGCAGCCAACCGACATCGAGCACTGAAGCTTTCTTT
many	TRBJ2-7	TRBV5-1	NA	CASSLDAVTGFYEQYF	TGCGCCAGCAGCTTGGATGCAGTGACCGGATTTTACGAGCAGTACTTC
many	TRBJ1-2	TRBV5-1	NA	CASSLDGTRNYGYTF	TGCGCCAGCAGCTTGGACGGCACCCGTAACTATGGCTACACCTTC
many	TRBJ2-2	TRBV6-6	TRBD1	CASRRGQGGSFGELFF	TGTGCCAGCAGGCGCGGACAGGGGGGAAGTTTCGGGGAGCTGTTTTTT